This T cell receptor (beta chain) was identified during a study of T cell responses to AZD1222 COVID-19 vaccine. There are 14 residues in the CDR3. J lost 0 bases, V lost 4 bases, and 2 bases had no gene match. The germline CDR1 and CDR2 sequences are LGHNA and YNFKEQ. Points on this clone: The antigen is unknown.

Researchers grouped second doses given at about 4 or about 12 weeks into one pool. Whole-study results and caveats: With two AZD1222 doses given, Spike-specific TCR breadth and depth both rose. At baseline, seropositivity was found in only a handful of AZD1222 recipients. Of spike-specific TCRs, nearly half reportedly target regions left unmutated in variants.

Generated by immunoSEQ multiplex PCR, the TCRdb table keeps only in-frame clones and is missing some. This repertoire shows about 85,000 clones, roughly 85% found once; its top ten account for around 5%. V gene TRBV4-2 combines with J gene TRBJ2-5; 7 nucleotides align to TRBD1. This TCR was recovered from an adult who received the AZD1222 COVID-19 vaccine. This material consisted of peripheral blood, taken 28 days after the second AZD1222 dose. In DNA, the CDR3 is TGTGCCAGCAGCCCGGGACAGAACCAAGAGACCCAGTACTTC. Protein: CASSPGQNQETQYF.